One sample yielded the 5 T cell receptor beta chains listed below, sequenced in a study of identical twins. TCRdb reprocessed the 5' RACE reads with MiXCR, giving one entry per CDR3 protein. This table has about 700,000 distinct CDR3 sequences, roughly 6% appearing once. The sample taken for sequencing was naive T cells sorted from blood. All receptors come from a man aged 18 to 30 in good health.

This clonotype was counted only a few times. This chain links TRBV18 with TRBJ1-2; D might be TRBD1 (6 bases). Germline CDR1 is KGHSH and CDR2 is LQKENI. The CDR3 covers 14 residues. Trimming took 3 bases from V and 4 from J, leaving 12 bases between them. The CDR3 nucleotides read TGTGCCAGCTCACCCCGGGACAATCCCTATGGCTACACCTTC. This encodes CASSPRDNPYGYTF.

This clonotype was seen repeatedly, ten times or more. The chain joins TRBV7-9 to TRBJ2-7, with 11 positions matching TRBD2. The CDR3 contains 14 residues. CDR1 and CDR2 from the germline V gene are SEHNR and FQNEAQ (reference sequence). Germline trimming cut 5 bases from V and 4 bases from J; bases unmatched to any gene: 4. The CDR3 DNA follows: TGTGCCAGCAGCAACGGACTAGCGGGTTACGAGCAGTACTTC. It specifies CASSNGLAGYEQYF.

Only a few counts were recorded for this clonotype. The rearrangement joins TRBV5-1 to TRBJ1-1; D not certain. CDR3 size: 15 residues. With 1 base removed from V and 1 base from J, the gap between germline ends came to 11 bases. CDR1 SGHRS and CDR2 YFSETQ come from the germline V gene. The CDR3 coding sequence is TGCGCCAGCAGCTTGCAACTTCGGACGAACACTGAAGCTTTCTTT. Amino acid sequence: CASSLQLRTNTEAFF.

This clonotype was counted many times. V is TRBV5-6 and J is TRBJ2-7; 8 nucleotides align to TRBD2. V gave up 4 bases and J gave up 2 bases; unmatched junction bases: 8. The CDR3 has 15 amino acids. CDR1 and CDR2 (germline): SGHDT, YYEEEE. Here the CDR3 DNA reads TGTGCCAGCAGCGAGACGGGACTAGGGACCTACGAGCAGTACTTC. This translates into CASSETGLGTYEQYF. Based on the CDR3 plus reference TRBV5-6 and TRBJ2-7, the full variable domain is DAGVTQSPTHLIKTRGQQVTLRCSPKSGHDTVSWYQQALGQGPQFIFQYYEEEERQRGNFPDRFSGHQFPNYSSELNVNALLLGDSALYLCASSETGLGTYEQYFGPGTRLTVT.

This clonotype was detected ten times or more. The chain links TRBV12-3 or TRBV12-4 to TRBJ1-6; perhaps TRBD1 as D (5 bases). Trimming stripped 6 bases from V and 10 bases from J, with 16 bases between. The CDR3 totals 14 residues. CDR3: CASSLRERGSPLHF. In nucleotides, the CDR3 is TGTGCCAGCAGCCTCCGAGAGCGGGGGTCACCCCTCCACTTT.